This entry lists 2 T cell receptor beta chains sequenced from one sample in a study of T cell changes during pregnancy in multiple sclerosis. Some clones are missing from TCRdb's copy, which holds only in-frame ones; the method was immunoSEQ multiplex PCR. The repertoire includes roughly 80,000 clones, approximately 90% of them detected once, and about 2.5% sits in the top ten. This sample comprised peripheral blood, obtained before pregnancy. All receptors derive from a female donor with multiple sclerosis, enrolled in a pregnancy study.

The chain couples TRBV5-6 to TRBJ1-4, with D unresolved. Germline V gene lookup returns CDR1 SGHDT and CDR2 YYEEEE. CDR3 length: 14 residues. Trimming cost V 4 bases and J 5 bases, with 12 bases left between them. The CDR3 is CASSAGLLNEKLFF. CDR3 nucleotides: TGTGCCAGCAGCGCTGGACTTTTAAATGAAAAACTGTTTTTT. Drawing the rest from reference TRBV5-6 and TRBJ1-4, the complete variable domain is DAGVTQSPTHLIKTRGQQVTLRCSPKSGHDTVSWYQQALGQGPQFIFQYYEEEERQRGNFPDRFSGHQFPNYSSELNVNALLLGDSALYLCASSAGLLNEKLFFGSGTQLSVL.

The chain combines TRBV5-1 with TRBJ2-5; TRBD1 agrees at 7 bases. Unmatched junction bases numbered 5, after V lost 4 bases and J lost 2 bases. The germline CDR1 and CDR2 sequences are SGHRS and YFSETQ. This CDR3 contains 14 residues. CDR3 residues: CASSPPGQQETQYF. The CDR3 nucleotides read TGCGCCAGCAGCCCTCCGGGACAGCAAGAGACCCAGTACTTC.